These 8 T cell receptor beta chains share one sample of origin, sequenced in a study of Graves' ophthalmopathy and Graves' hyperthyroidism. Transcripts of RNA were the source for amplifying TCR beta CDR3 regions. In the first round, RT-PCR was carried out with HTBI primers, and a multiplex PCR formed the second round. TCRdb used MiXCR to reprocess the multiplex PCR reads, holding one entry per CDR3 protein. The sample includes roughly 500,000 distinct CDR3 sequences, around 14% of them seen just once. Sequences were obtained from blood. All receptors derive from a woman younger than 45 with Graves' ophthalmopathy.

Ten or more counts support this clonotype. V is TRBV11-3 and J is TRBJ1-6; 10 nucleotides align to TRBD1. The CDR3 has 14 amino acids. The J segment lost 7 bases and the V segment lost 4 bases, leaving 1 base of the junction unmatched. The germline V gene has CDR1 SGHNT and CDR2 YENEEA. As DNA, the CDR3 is TGTGCCAGCAGCTGGGACAGGGGCAATTCACCCCTCCACTTT. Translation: CASSWDRGNSPLHF.

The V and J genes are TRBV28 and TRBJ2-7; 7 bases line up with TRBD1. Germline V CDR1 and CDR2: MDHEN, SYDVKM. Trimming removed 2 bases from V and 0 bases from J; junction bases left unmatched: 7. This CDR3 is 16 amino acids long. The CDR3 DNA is TGTGCCAGCAGTTTAACTCGGGCAGGGGGCTCCTACGAGCAGTACTTC. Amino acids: CASSLTRAGGSYEQYF.

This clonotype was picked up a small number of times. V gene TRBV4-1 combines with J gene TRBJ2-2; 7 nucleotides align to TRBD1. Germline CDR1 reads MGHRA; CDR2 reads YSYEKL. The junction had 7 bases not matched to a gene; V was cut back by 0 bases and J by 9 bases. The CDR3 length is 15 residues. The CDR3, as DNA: TGCGCCAGCAGCCAAGATCGCCAGGGGGTCAGGGAGCTGTTTTTT. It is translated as CASSQDRQGVRELFF.

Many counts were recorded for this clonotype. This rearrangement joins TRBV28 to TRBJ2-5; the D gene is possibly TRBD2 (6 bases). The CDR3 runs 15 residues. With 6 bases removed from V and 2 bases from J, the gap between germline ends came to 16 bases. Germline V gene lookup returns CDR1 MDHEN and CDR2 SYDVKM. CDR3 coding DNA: TGTGCCAGCAGGGAGCGGGCGAGTTTTCAAGAGACCCAGTACTTC. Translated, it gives CASRERASFQETQYF. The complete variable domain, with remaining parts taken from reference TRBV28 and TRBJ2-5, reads DVKVTQSSRYLVKRTGEKVFLECVQDMDHENMFWYRQDPGLGLRLIYFSYDVKMKEKGDIPEGYSVSREKKERFSLILESASTNQTSMYLCASRERASFQETQYFGPGTRLLVL.

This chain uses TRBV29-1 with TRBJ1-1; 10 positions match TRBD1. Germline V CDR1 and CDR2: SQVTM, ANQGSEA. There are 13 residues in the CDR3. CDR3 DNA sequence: TGCAGTGCGGACAGGGGGTGGAACACTGAAGCTTTCTTT. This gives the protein CSADRGWNTEAFF.

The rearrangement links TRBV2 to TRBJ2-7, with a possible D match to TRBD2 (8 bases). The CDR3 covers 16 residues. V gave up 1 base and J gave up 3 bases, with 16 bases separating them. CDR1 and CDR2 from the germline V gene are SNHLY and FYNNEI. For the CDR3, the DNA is TGTGCCAGCAGTGAAGTTCGGGAGGGGGCATTCTACGAGCAGTACTTC. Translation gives CASSEVREGAFYEQYF.

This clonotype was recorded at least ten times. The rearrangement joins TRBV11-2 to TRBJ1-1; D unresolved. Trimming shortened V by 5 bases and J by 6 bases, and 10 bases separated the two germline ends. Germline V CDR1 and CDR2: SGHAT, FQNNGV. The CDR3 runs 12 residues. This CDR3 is CASSPRGAEAFF. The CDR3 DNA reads TGTGCCAGCAGCCCCCGAGGTGCTGAAGCTTTCTTT.

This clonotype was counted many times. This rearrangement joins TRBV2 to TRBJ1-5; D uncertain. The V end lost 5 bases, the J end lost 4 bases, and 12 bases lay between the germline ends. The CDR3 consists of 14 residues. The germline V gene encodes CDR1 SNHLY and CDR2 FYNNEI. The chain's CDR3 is CASSYSGRNQPQHF. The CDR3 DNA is TGTGCCAGCAGTTACTCAGGCCGAAATCAGCCCCAGCATTTT. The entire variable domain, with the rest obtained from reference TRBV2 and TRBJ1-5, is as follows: EPEVTQTPSHQVTQMGQEVILRCVPISNHLYFYWYRQILGQKVEFLVSFYNNEISEKSEIFDDQFSVERPDGSNFTLKIRSTKLEDSAMYFCASSYSGRNQPQHFGDGTRLSIL.